The 10 T cell receptor beta chains reported below all come from one sample, sequenced in a study of blood T cell repertoires in COVID-19. Using immunoSEQ multiplex PCR, the repertoire was profiled, and TCRdb retains in-frame clones only, with some absent. The table lists approximately 91,000 clones, about 90% of them singletons. The specimen sequenced was peripheral blood. Source of these receptors: a man aged 65 to 85 with acute or convalescent COVID-19.

A few counts support this clone. The V call is TRBV28, the J call TRBJ1-4; 9 bases line up with TRBD1. After removal of 5 bases from V and 8 bases from J, the junction contained 9 bases not matched to a gene. The CDR3 runs to 15 residues. Germline values: CDR1 MDHEN, CDR2 SYDVKM. This CDR3 reads CASSPPGTGREKLFF. DNA for the CDR3: TGTGCCAGCAGTCCGCCCGGGACAGGGAGGGAAAAACTGTTTTTT.

The chain combines TRBV5-4 with TRBJ2-3; weak D call: TRBD2 (5 bases). Between the trimmed V and J ends, which lost 2 bases and 0 bases, there was a span of 10 bases. CDR3 size: 15 residues. Germline assignment: CDR1 SGHNT and CDR2 YYREEE (reference sequence). The CDR3 sequence: CASSLTGLSTDTQYF. The CDR3 coding sequence is TGTGCCAGCAGCTTAACGGGATTAAGCACAGATACGCAGTATTTT.

The gene calls are TRBV7-8 and TRBJ2-5; 10 nucleotides match TRBD2. The CDR3 has 16 amino acids. Trimming at V came to 2 bases and at J to 5 bases, leaving 8 bases not matched to a gene. CDR1 is SGHVS and CDR2 is FQNEAQ in the germline V gene. CDR3: CASSLQAGGPGETQYF. The CDR3 nucleotides are TGTGCCAGCAGCTTACAAGCGGGGGGGCCGGGGGAGACCCAGTACTTC.

The V gene is TRBV5-1, the J gene TRBJ2-3; TRBD1 is a possible D gene (6 bases). Germline V gene lookup returns CDR1 SGHRS and CDR2 YFSETQ. Trimming cost V 2 bases and J 10 bases, with 11 bases left between them. The CDR3 spans 12 residues. The CDR3 region is CASSLIQGSQYF. In DNA form, the CDR3 reads TGCGCCAGCAGCTTAATTCAGGGGTCGCAGTATTTT. The whole variable domain, filled in from reference TRBV5-1 and TRBJ2-3, reads KAGVTQTPRYLIKTRGQQVTLSCSPISGHRSVSWYQQTPGQGLQFLFEYFSETQRNKGNFPGRFSGRQFSNSRSEMNVSTLELGDSALYLCASSLIQGSQYFGPGTRLTVL.

The rearrangement uses TRBV6-5 and TRBJ1-6, with D possibly TRBD1 on 6 matching bases. With 6 bases removed from V and 4 bases from J, the gap between germline ends came to 13 bases. There are 15 residues in the CDR3. Germline V gene lookup returns CDR1 MNHEY and CDR2 SVGAGI. In DNA form, the CDR3 reads TGTGCCAGCAGACCCGATACAGGGTATAATTCACCCCTCCACTTT. Translated, it gives CASRPDTGYNSPLHF.

In its sample, this clone was seen a few times. The chain combines TRBV5-4 with TRBJ1-2; D may be TRBD1 (5 bases). The CDR3 extends over 13 amino acids. The germline V and J ends were trimmed by 2 bases and 3 bases, with 8 bases remaining between them. Germline CDR1 SGHNT, CDR2 YYREEE (reference sequence). The CDR3 spells CASSLGVDYGYTF. CDR3 sequence (DNA): TGTGCCAGCAGCTTAGGGGTAGACTATGGCTACACCTTC.

CDR3 loop: CASSLEPGSRNTIYF. The CDR3 nucleotides read TGTGCCAGCAGCTTAGAGCCCGGGTCGAGGAACACCATATATTTT. The J gene is TRBJ1-3, the V gene TRBV7-8; D is uncertain. V was cut by 1 base and J by 7 bases, with 14 bases left in between. The CDR3 runs to 15 residues. Germline V lookup: CDR1 SGHVS, CDR2 FQNEAQ. The whole variable domain, remainder taken from reference TRBV7-8 and TRBJ1-3, is GAGVSQSPRYKVAKRGQDVALRCDPISGHVSLFWYQQALGQGPEFLTYFQNEAQLDKSGLPSDRFFAERPEGSVSTLKIQRTQQEDSAVYLCASSLEPGSRNTIYFGEGSWLTVV.

The chain has TRBV28 and TRBJ1-2; D unresolved. Trimming removed 5 bases from V and 4 bases from J, with 8 bases in between. CDR1 and CDR2 from the germline V gene are MDHEN and SYDVKM. The length of the CDR3 is 12 residues. The CDR3 here is CASSEAVYGYTF. The CDR3 coding sequence is TGTGCCAGCAGTGAAGCCGTCTATGGCTACACCTTC.

J is TRBJ1-1 and V is TRBV11-1; D might be TRBD1 (5 bases). This CDR3 is built from 13 residues. Trimming removed 6 bases at V and 0 bases at J, with 8 bases between. Germline V gene data show CDR1 as SGHAT and CDR2 as FQDESV (reference sequence). CDR3 sequence: CASSPQVNTEAFF. In DNA form, the CDR3 reads TGTGCCAGCAGTCCACAGGTGAACACTGAAGCTTTCTTT.

The rearrangement uses TRBV5-1 and TRBJ1-2; a possible D gene is TRBD1 (5 bases). The germline V gene has CDR1 SGHRS and CDR2 YFSETQ. V lost 3 bases and J lost 2, with 11 bases in between. The CDR3 covers 14 residues. CDR3 DNA sequence: TGCGCCAGCAGCTCGTCTCCAGGGAACTATGGCTACACCTTC. Protein: CASSSSPGNYGYTF.